Following are 15 T cell receptor beta chains from one sample sequenced in a study of blood T cell repertoires in COVID-19. This table comes from immunoSEQ multiplex PCR, and its TCRdb copy is limited to in-frame clones, with some not included. The table shows around 200,000 clones, with around 82% occurring only once. Sequencing used peripheral blood. The receptors here all came from a woman aged 80 or over with acute or convalescent COVID-19.

The chain has TRBV7-9 and TRBJ1-1; maybe TRBD1 (5 bases). The ends were cut back, 5 bases at V and 4 bases at J, with 14 bases in the middle. CDR1 SEHNR and CDR2 FQNEAQ come from the germline V gene (reference sequence). The CDR3 is made up of 14 amino acids. The CDR3 bases are TGTGCCAGCAGCCCCTCGACAGTCGGCACTGAAGCTTTCTTT. Translation: CASSPSTVGTEAFF.

The V call is TRBV5-5, the J call TRBJ1-5; 10 positions match TRBD1. CDR1 is SGHKS, CDR2 YYEKEE, per germline (reference sequence). The CDR3 has 16 amino acids. With 4 bases clipped from V and 7 bases from J, the junction kept 11 bases outside the gene matches. The CDR3 DNA follows: TGTGCCAGCAGCGAATTTCCCGGGACAGGGGCACAGCCCCAGCATTTT. It yields the protein CASSEFPGTGAQPQHF.

This clone was found a few times. This CDR3 is also generated by other DNA sequences in the sample. This chain connects TRBV5-1 to TRBJ2-6, with D uncertain. CDR1 is SGHRS, CDR2 YFSETQ, per germline. V lost 0 bases to trimming and J lost 1 base, with 5 bases between them. CDR3 length equals 15 residues. CDR3 residues: CASSLAVSGANVLTF. CDR3 DNA: TGCGCCAGCAGCTTGGCGGTTTCTGGGGCCAACGTCCTGACTTTC.

CDR3 bases: TGTGCCAGCAGCACGGACAGGTTCAATGAGCAGTTCTTC. Protein: CASSTDRFNEQFF. The V and J genes are TRBV11-2 and TRBJ2-1, with 7 bases lining up with TRBD1. Germline trimming cut 5 bases from V and 6 bases from J; bases unmatched to any gene: 4. CDR1 SGHAT and CDR2 FQNNGV come from the germline V gene. This CDR3 spans 13 amino acids.

The chain links TRBV9 to TRBJ2-1, with 8 bases fitting TRBD2. The germline CDR1 and CDR2 sequences are SGDLS and YYNGEE. Germline trimming cut 0 bases from V and 8 bases from J; bases unmatched to any gene: 7. CDR3 size: 15 residues. As DNA, the CDR3 is TGTGCCAGCAGCGTAGGGCCTAGCGGGTCGTATGAGCAGTTCTTC. Its protein is CASSVGPSGSYEQFF.

V and J are TRBV20-1 and TRBJ1-2; D is uncertain. This CDR3 comprises 11 residues. Germline lookup yields CDR1 DFQATT and CDR2 SNEGSKA (reference sequence). Trimming removed 6 bases at V and 8 bases at J, with 13 bases between. CDR3 amino acids: CSASEGFGYTF. In DNA, the CDR3 is TGCAGTGCCTCGGAGGGATTCGGCTACACCTTC.

The chain is built from TRBV11-2 and TRBJ2-5, with 9 bases lining up with TRBD2. Germline trimming cut 5 bases from V and 5 bases from J; bases unmatched to any gene: 12. The CDR3 totals 16 residues. The V gene's germline CDR1 is SGHAT and CDR2 FQNNGV. CDR3 nucleotide sequence: TGTGCCAGCAGCCCCGTAGCGGGGGCCCGGGGGGAGACCCAGTACTTC. Translated, it gives CASSPVAGARGETQYF.

V is TRBV10-3 and J is TRBJ1-2, with a tentative D call TRBD1 (6 bases). V was pared by 0 bases and J by 2 bases, with 19 bases between. The CDR3 loop spans 18 amino acids. Germline CDR1 is ENHRY and CDR2 is SYGVKD. The CDR3 is CAISESRGGPRRNYGYTF. The CDR3 DNA follows: TGTGCCATCAGTGAGTCGCGGGGGGGGCCCCGCCGAAACTATGGCTACACCTTC.

This clone was counted a few times. The chain links TRBV15 to TRBJ1-1; a weak D match, TRBD1 (6 bases). Per germline, CDR1 LNHNV and CDR2 YYDKDF (reference sequence). The CDR3 loop spans 14 amino acids. Trimming pared 8 bases from V and 0 bases from J, leaving 13 bases between. The CDR3 nucleotides read TGTGCCACCGGGCGGGGGCAAGTGAACACTGAAGCTTTCTTT. Translation gives CATGRGQVNTEAFF.

The V gene is TRBV15, the J gene TRBJ2-2; D unresolved. In germline, CDR1 is LNHNV, CDR2 YYDKDF (reference sequence). The CDR3 has 16 amino acids. Trimming left V 0 bases short and J 1 base short, with 9 bases between. CDR3 amino acids: CATSRDLVGNTGELFF. As DNA, the CDR3 is TGTGCCACCAGCAGAGATCTTGTCGGGAACACCGGGGAGCTGTTTTTT.

The chain combines TRBV5-4 with TRBJ2-1; 8 bases align to TRBD1. The CDR3 runs 15 residues. Germline assignment: CDR1 SGHNT and CDR2 YYREEE (reference sequence). The J segment lost 6 bases and the V segment lost 5 bases, leaving 10 bases of the junction unmatched. The CDR3 DNA sequence: TGTGCCAGCAGAGGGATGGACAGGGCCGCCAATGAGCAGTTCTTC. Translation gives CASRGMDRAANEQFF.

This clone was detected only a few times. The J gene is TRBJ1-4, the V gene TRBV5-1; D is possibly TRBD1 (5 bases). The CDR3 has 12 amino acids. Per germline, CDR1 SGHRS and CDR2 YFSETQ. With 5 bases removed from V and 12 bases from J, the gap between germline ends came to 14 bases. In nucleotides, the CDR3 is TGCGCCAGCAGTCGCGCGACGGGGGAACTGTTTTTT. It yields the protein CASSRATGELFF. Full variable domain (rest looked up from reference TRBV5-1 and TRBJ1-4): KAGVTQTPRYLIKTRGQQVTLSCSPISGHRSVSWYQQTPGQGLQFLFEYFSETQRNKGNFPGRFSGRQFSNSRSEMNVSTLELGDSALYLCASSRATGELFFGSGTQLSVL.

The rearrangement joins TRBV28 to TRBJ1-1, with 7 bases identical to TRBD1. Trimming cost V 3 bases and J 7 bases; bases outside gene matches: 8. CDR3 size: 14 residues. Germline CDR1 is MDHEN and CDR2 is SYDVKM. CDR3 amino acids: CASSFRAGTVEAFF. The CDR3 nucleotides are TGTGCCAGCAGTTTTAGGGCGGGGACAGTTGAAGCTTTCTTT. Based on the CDR3 plus reference TRBV28 and TRBJ1-1, the full variable domain is DVKVTQSSRYLVKRTGEKVFLECVQDMDHENMFWYRQDPGLGLRLIYFSYDVKMKEKGDIPEGYSVSREKKERFSLILESASTNQTSMYLCASSFRAGTVEAFFGQGTRLTVV.

This clone was detected once. The J gene is TRBJ2-7, the V gene TRBV11-3; 7 nucleotides match TRBD2. J gave up 3 bases and V 4 bases, and 6 bases lay outside the gene matches. The CDR3 sequence is 14 residues long. From germline, CDR1 is SGHNT and CDR2 YENEEA. The CDR3 region is CASSSGGNRYEQYF. CDR3 bases: TGTGCCAGCAGCTCGGGGGGTAACCGCTACGAGCAGTACTTC. Full variable domain (outside the CDR3, taken from reference TRBV11-3 and TRBJ2-7): EAGVVQSPRYKIIEKKQPVAFWCNPISGHNTLYWYLQNLGQGPELLIRYENEEAVDDSQLPKDRFSAERLKGVDSTLKIQPAELGDSAVYLCASSSGGNRYEQYFGPGTRLTVT.

The chain carries TRBV7-8 and TRBJ1-6; D uncertain. The CDR3 covers 14 residues. Trimming took 1 base from V and 4 from J, leaving 5 bases between them. The germline gives CDR1 SGHVS, CDR2 FQNEAQ. The CDR3 is CASSLERYNSPLHF. The CDR3, as DNA: TGTGCCAGCAGCTTAGAACGGTATAATTCACCCCTCCACTTT.